This TCR beta chain was sequenced in a study of identical twins. With no exceptions, donors were healthy Caucasians. Each CDR3 protein gets one entry after TCRdb re-called the 5' RACE reads with MiXCR. Of 200,000 to 250,000 distinct CDR3 sequences detected, 6.5% to 8.5% appear once; the ten largest clones hold about 1.9%. This clonotype showed up just a few times. This sample also appeared in a second study, on yellow fever vaccine responses in identical twins.

The clonotype originates from a woman under 30 in good health. The sequenced sample consisted of memory (CD45RO+) T cells sorted from blood.

The CDR3: CASSAHTGVWEQFF. The CDR3 nucleotides read TGTGCCAGCAGCGCTCATACGGGAGTATGGGAGCAGTTCTTC. The chain joins TRBV9 to TRBJ2-1; D is perhaps TRBD2 (6 bases). With 3 bases removed from V and 10 bases from J, the gap between germline ends came to 17 bases. Germline values: CDR1 SGDLS, CDR2 YYNGEE. The CDR3 loop spans 14 amino acids.